Each of the 8 T cell receptor beta chains below was sequenced from the same sample in a study of cytomegalovirus exposure and HLA in healthy donors (TCRdb year 2017). The library was prepared using the immunoSEQ multiplex PCR assay. A mixture of 60 forward primers for TCR Vbeta segments and 13 reverse primers for TCR Jbeta segments was used in the multiplex PCR. TCRdb carries this immuneACCESS record with in-frame sequences only. Its versions omit some clonotypes, under half of them owing to an unresolved V gene in the studies checked, with the rest unexplained. The sample table records 100,000 to 150,000 clones; around 80% of these occur just once. The ten largest account for 9.5% to 13% of the sample. Sequenced input: PBMCs. These TCRs come from a man aged 30-40 years in good health and CMV-seropositive.

This chain uses TRBV27 with TRBJ2-1; 8 positions match TRBD2. V lost 6 bases, J lost 3 bases, and 7 bases stayed unmatched. The CDR3 contains 15 residues. Germline CDR1 is MNHEY and CDR2 is SMNVEV (reference sequence). DNA for the CDR3: TGTGCCAGCAGCCGGGGGGGAGGGCTCTACAATGAGCAGTTCTTC. Translated, it gives CASSRGGGLYNEQFF.

The sample holds a few counts of this clone. The chain joins TRBV18 to TRBJ1-5; 8 nucleotides agree with TRBD1. The CDR3 contains 16 residues. The J segment lost 2 bases and the V segment lost 3 bases, leaving 6 bases of the junction unmatched. Germline V gene data show CDR1 as KGHSH and CDR2 as LQKENI. CDR3 protein: CASSPVTGVGNQPQHF. The CDR3 nucleotides read TGTGCCAGCTCACCGGTGACAGGGGTAGGCAATCAGCCCCAGCATTTT.

This clone was detected once. The junction does not match germline at one end; this may be a read error. The sample carries other DNA sequences with the same CDR3. Here the CDR3 reads CASSQGRLGAGANVLTF. CDR3 coding DNA: TGCGCTAGCAGCCAAGGCCGGCTCGGGGCTGGGGCCAACGTCCTGACTTTC. The chain is built from TRBV4-1 and TRBJ2-6; tentative D call: TRBD2 (5 bases). This CDR3 has 17 amino acids. Germline loops: CDR1 MGHRA, CDR2 YSYEKL.

This clone has a handful of counts. The chain combines TRBV11-2 with TRBJ2-5; 12 bases are a match to TRBD2. The ends lost 4 bases at V and 4 bases at J; junction bases unmatched: 1. CDR3 size: 14 residues. Germline assignment: CDR1 SGHAT and CDR2 FQNNGV. This CDR3 is CASSSGLAGETQYF. The CDR3 nucleotides are TGTGCCAGCAGCTCGGGACTAGCGGGAGAGACCCAGTACTTC.

Written as DNA, the CDR3 is TGCGCCAGCAGCACACTGGGGGGGAATGGCTACACCTTC. Its translation is CASSTLGGNGYTF. The J gene is TRBJ1-2, the V gene TRBV5-1; D is perhaps TRBD1 (5 bases). Trimming took 4 bases from V and 6 from J, leaving 13 bases between them. The CDR3 has 13 residues. Germline values: CDR1 SGHRS, CDR2 YFSETQ.

The chain has TRBV5-4 and TRBJ2-5; 14 nucleotides agree with TRBD2. This CDR3 region has 16 residues. Trimming cost V 3 bases and J 4 bases; bases outside gene matches: 5. Germline V gene data show CDR1 as SGHNT and CDR2 as YYREEE (reference sequence). The CDR3, as DNA: TGTGCCAGCAGCTCCGCCGGGACTAGCGGGAGAGAGACCCAGTACTTC. This sequence encodes CASSSAGTSGRETQYF.

This clone was picked up many times. The chain recombines TRBV7-2 with TRBJ2-7; TRBD2 aligns across 10 bases. This CDR3 is 14 amino acids long. Per the germline V gene, CDR1 is SGHTA and CDR2 is FQGNSA. The V gene end was trimmed by 4 bases and the J gene end by 2 bases; junction bases not matched to a gene: 2. Here the CDR3 reads CASSSLAGTYEQYF. CDR3 sequence (DNA): TGTGCCAGCAGCTCACTAGCGGGGACCTACGAGCAGTACTTC.

The chain recombines TRBV7-3 with TRBJ2-1, with TRBD2 identical over 8 bases. Looked up from germline, CDR1 is SGHTA and CDR2 is FQGTGA. The junction had 5 bases not matched to a gene; V was cut back by 5 bases and J by 2 bases. The CDR3 runs 15 residues. The CDR3 loop reads CASSLASGPYNEQFF. CDR3 DNA: TGTGCCAGCAGCCTGGCTAGCGGGCCCTACAATGAGCAGTTCTTC.